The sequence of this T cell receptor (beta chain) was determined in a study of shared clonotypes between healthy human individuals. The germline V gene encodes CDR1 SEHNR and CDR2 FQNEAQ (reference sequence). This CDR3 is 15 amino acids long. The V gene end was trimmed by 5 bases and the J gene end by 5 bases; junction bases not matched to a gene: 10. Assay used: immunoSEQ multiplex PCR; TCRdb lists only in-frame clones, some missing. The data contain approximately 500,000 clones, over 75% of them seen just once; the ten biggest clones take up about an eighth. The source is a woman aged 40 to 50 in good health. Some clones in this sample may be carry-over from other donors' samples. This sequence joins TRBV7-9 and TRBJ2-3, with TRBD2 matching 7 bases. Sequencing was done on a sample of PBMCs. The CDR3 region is CASSPRRGEVDTQYF. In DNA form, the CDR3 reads TGTGCCAGCAGCCCCCGCCGGGGGGAGGTAGATACGCAGTATTTT.